This is a list of T cell receptor beta chains from one sample in a study of Graves' ophthalmopathy and Graves' hyperthyroidism. TCRdb re-analysed the multiplex PCR reads in MiXCR, keeping a single row per CDR3 protein. Of around 1.1 million distinct CDR3 sequences listed, about 36% are singletons. The sample comprised peripheral blood or thyroid tissue (not recorded which). The receptor source for this set is an adult man with Graves' hyperthyroidism. Each CDR3 is given with its conserved first and last residue. Fields, in order: D gene, clone size, V gene, J gene, CDR3 protein, CDR3 DNA. D genes are given only for firm matches. Rows may omit the clone size; those that give it use once, few, many or a size class.

>TRBD2|many|TRBV29-1|TRBJ2-5
CSVEVRGLETQYF
TGCAGCGTTGAAGTGCGGGGGTTGGAGACCCAGTACTTC
>NA|many|TRBV19|TRBJ1-5
CASTRQEMRDQPQHF
TGTGCCAGTACGCGACAGGAAATGCGCGATCAGCCCCAGCATTTT
>NA|NA|TRBV15|TRBJ1-1
CATSKEGGNTEAFF
TGTGCCACCAGCAAAGAGGGGGGGAACACTGAAGCTTTCTTT
>NA|NA|TRBV7-2|TRBJ1-5
CASSFPRLAGETQHF
TGTGCCAGCAGCTTCCCCAGACTAGCAGGAGAGACCCAGCATTTT
>NA|few|TRBV6-2/TRBV6-3|TRBJ1-5
CASSNRERNQPQHF
TGTGCCAGCAGTAACAGGGAAAGGAATCAGCCCCAGCATTTT
>NA|many|TRBV7-2|TRBJ2-2
CASSSDSRELFF
TGTGCCAGCAGCTCAGACTCTCGGGAGCTGTTTTTT
>NA|NA|TRBV20-1|TRBJ2-3
CSAPKGSDTQYF
TGCAGTGCCCCGAAGGGGTCAGATACGCAGTATTTT
>NA|NA|TRBV19|TRBJ1-1
CASSPGRANTEAFF
TGTGCCAGTAGTCCGGGACGGGCGAACACTGAAGCTTTCTTT
>NA|many|TRBV5-1|TRBJ1-2
CASSPPTGYDGYTF
TGCGCCAGCAGCCCTCCCACAGGGTACGATGGCTACACCTTC
>NA|NA|TRBV7-2|TRBJ2-7
CASSWGRAPYEQYF
TGCGCCAGCAGCTGGGGCAGGGCCCCCTACGAGCAGTACTTC
>NA|NA|TRBV7-2|TRBJ1-4
CASSLVGPRRTNEKLFF
TGTGCCAGCAGCTTAGTGGGGCCCCGGCGAACTAATGAAAAACTGTTTTTT
>NA|many|TRBV12-3/TRBV12-4|TRBJ1-2
CASSPRDPNYTF
TGTGCCAGCAGTCCCCGGGACCCCAACTACACCTTC
>NA|many|TRBV14|TRBJ1-2
CASSQDGRPSGYTF
TGTGCCAGCAGCCAAGATGGGCGGCCCTCGGGCTACACCTTC
>NA|many|TRBV5-6|TRBJ1-1
CASSEWSTEAFF
TGTGCCAGCAGCGAGTGGAGCACTGAAGCTTTCTTT
>NA|NA|TRBV9|TRBJ2-7
CASSAVDGQTPRNEQYF
TGTGCCAGCAGCGCCGTAGACGGACAGACTCCTAGAAACGAGCAGTACTTC
>NA|many|TRBV20-1|TRBJ1-6
CSAREGGHSPLHF
TGCAGTGCTAGAGAGGGGGGTCATTCACCCCTCCACTTT
>NA|many|TRBV2|TRBJ1-5
CASSDRGRSNQPQHF
TGTGCCAGCAGTGACCGGGGAAGGAGCAATCAGCCCCAGCATTTT
>NA|NA|TRBV7-6|TRBJ2-5
CASSPKQGTTEETQYF
TGTGCCAGCAGCCCCAAGCAGGGTACCACTGAAGAGACCCAGTACTTC
>TRBD1|many|TRBV7-2|TRBJ1-3
CASSLGGTGASGNTIYF
TGTGCCAGCAGCTTGGGTGGGACAGGAGCCTCTGGAAACACCATATATTTT
>NA|NA|TRBV27|TRBJ2-5
CASSFLDRRQETQYF
TGTGCCAGCAGTTTCCTAGACAGGCGGCAAGAGACCCAGTACTTC
>NA|NA|TRBV2|TRBJ2-7
CASSPVGPNEQYF
TGTGCCAGCAGCCCCGTCGGGCCAAACGAGCAGTACTTC
>NA|NA|TRBV29-1|TRBJ1-2
CSSGRGDYGYTF
TGCAGCTCAGGGCGGGGAGACTATGGCTACACCTTC
>TRBD1|many|TRBV13|TRBJ2-5
CASSPTGTAQETQYF
TGTGCCAGCAGCCCTACCGGGACAGCGCAAGAGACCCAGTACTTC
>TRBD1|many|TRBV20-1|TRBJ1-6
CSARDQGDSPLHF
TGCAGTGCTAGAGACCAGGGGGATTCACCCCTCCACTTT
>NA|NA|TRBV5-5|TRBJ1-5
CASSLAPRVHQPQHF
TGTGCCAGCAGCTTGGCCCCCAGGGTACACCAGCCCCAGCATTTT
>NA|NA|TRBV20-1|TRBJ2-7
CRAQGTYEQYF
TGCAGGGCACAGGGAACCTACGAGCAGTACTTC
>TRBD1|NA|TRBV24-1|TRBJ1-2
CATSDPPGTGEDNAYGYTF
TGTGCCACCAGTGATCCCCCCGGGACAGGGGAAGATAACGCCTATGGCTACACCTTC
>TRBD1|many|TRBV7-3|TRBJ2-6
CASSSVVGTGLSGANVLTF
TGTGCCAGCAGCTCCGTTGTGGGGACAGGGCTCTCTGGGGCCAACGTCCTGACTTTC
>NA|NA|TRBV12-3/TRBV12-4|TRBJ2-5
CASSYSSSPETQYF
TGTGCCAGCAGTTACTCGAGCTCCCCGGAGACCCAGTACTTC
>NA|many|TRBV12-3/TRBV12-4|TRBJ1-4
CASSIQGWKLFF
TGTGCCAGCAGTATTCAGGGGTGGAAACTGTTTTTT
>TRBD1|NA|TRBV5-5|TRBJ1-3
CASIGEDRGGGNTIYF
TGTGCCAGCATTGGTGAGGACAGGGGTGGAGGAAACACCATATATTTT
>NA|many|TRBV14|TRBJ2-7
CASSLISTYEQYF
TGTGCCAGCAGCCTAATAAGTACCTACGAGCAGTACTTC
>TRBD1|many|TRBV29-1|TRBJ1-2
CSVSLGTEEFNYGYTF
TGCAGCGTTAGCCTAGGGACAGAAGAGTTTAACTATGGCTACACCTTC
>NA|NA|TRBV7-2|TRBJ1-4
CASSLVPGVQGMSREKLFF
TGTGCCAGCAGCTTAGTCCCGGGGGTGCAGGGGATGAGTCGTGAAAAACTGTTTTTT
>NA|many|TRBV20-1|TRBJ1-6
CSAVQSSYNSPLHF
TGCAGTGCGGTTCAGAGCTCCTATAATTCACCCCTCCACTTT